Shown below are 12 T cell receptor beta chains from a single sample sequenced in a study of spatial heterogeneity in lung cancer. The time point: sample taken at primary tumor resection. No cells were sorted before sequencing. The whole RNA sequenced was extracted from tumor, nontumor lung or frozen PBMC. TCRdb recomputed calls from the 5' RACE reads with MiXCR, one row per CDR3 protein. This sample has some 21,000 distinct CDR3 sequences, with 4.5% to 5% found just once. This sample comprised PBMCs, obtained at surgery. Receptors were obtained from a male donor with early-stage non-small cell lung cancer.

This clonotype has a count of ten or more. CDR3: CASSQENRSPYEQYF. DNA for the CDR3: TGTGCCAGCAGCCAAGAGAACAGATCCCCCTACGAGCAGTACTTC. The V call is TRBV4-2, the J call TRBJ2-7; D call uncertain. Germline CDR1 and CDR2: LGHNA and YNFKEQ. This CDR3 region has 15 residues. Trimming removed 0 bases from V and 2 bases from J, with 11 bases in between.

This clonotype was picked up many times. The chain is built from TRBV2 and TRBJ2-1, with 8 positions matching TRBD1. The CDR3 spans 19 residues. Germline V gene sequence: CDR1 SNHLY, CDR2 FYNNEI. After removal of 6 bases from V and 2 bases from J, the junction contained 18 bases not matched to a gene. This CDR3 is CASRTTGVMVPGPYNEQFF. The DNA for the CDR3 is TGTGCCAGCAGGACGACAGGGGTAATGGTCCCAGGGCCCTACAATGAGCAGTTCTTC.

This clonotype was recorded many times. The rearrangement links TRBV20-1 to TRBJ2-1; 12 positions match TRBD2. The V gene end was trimmed by 6 bases and the J gene end by 4 bases; junction bases not matched to a gene: 10. The CDR3 spans 16 residues. Germline assignment: CDR1 DFQATT and CDR2 SNEGSKA (reference sequence). The CDR3 region is CSAYRTSGVSYNEQFF. CDR3 DNA sequence: TGCAGTGCCTATCGGACTAGCGGGGTTTCGTACAATGAGCAGTTCTTC.

This clonotype was detected ten times or more. The chain carries TRBV4-2 and TRBJ1-2; the D is unclear. Trimming pared 3 bases from V and 6 bases from J, leaving 14 bases between. This CDR3 comprises 14 residues. CDR1 LGHNA and CDR2 YNFKEQ come from the germline V gene. CDR3 residues: CASSQERQGHGYTF. The CDR3 nucleotides read TGTGCCAGCAGCCAGGAGCGACAAGGGCATGGCTACACCTTC.

This clonotype was observed at least ten times. This rearrangement joins TRBV20-1 to TRBJ1-5, with 8 bases aligning to TRBD1. This CDR3 comprises 14 residues. Trimming cost V 6 bases and J 1 base; bases outside gene matches: 5. Germline-derived CDR1 and CDR2 are DFQATT and SNEGSKA (reference sequence). This CDR3 reads CSARQGLSNQPQHF. The CDR3 DNA follows: TGCAGTGCCCGACAGGGGCTAAGCAATCAGCCCCAGCATTTT.

For this clonotype: A clone one base away is much larger, so this may be a read error. The CDR3 region is CASNMYTRDSPLHF. CDR3 in DNA: TGTGCCAGCAACATGTACACGAGGGATTCACCCCTCCACTTT. The genes are TRBV5-6 and TRBJ1-6; D not resolved. The CDR3 consists of 14 residues. V was clipped by 6 bases and J by 8 bases, with 15 bases between them. The germline gives CDR1 SGHDT, CDR2 YYEEEE.

This clonotype was counted at least ten times. The rearrangement uses TRBV7-9 and TRBJ2-2, with a weak D call TRBD1 (7 bases). This CDR3 is 16 amino acids long. The germline V gene has CDR1 SEHNR and CDR2 FQNEAQ (reference sequence). V lost 0 bases and J 6 bases, leaving 14 bases between the germline ends. For the CDR3, the DNA is TGTGCCAGCAGCTTAGCGACAGGGACTCTCTCCGGGGAGCTGTTTTTT. This codes for CASSLATGTLSGELFF.

This clonotype is categorized as medium-sized. This chain links TRBV28 with TRBJ2-1, with a tentative D call TRBD2 (7 bases). Per the germline V gene, CDR1 is MDHEN and CDR2 is SYDVKM. The V and J ends lost 5 bases and 7 bases respectively, with 18 bases between them. This CDR3 region has 15 residues. Written as DNA, the CDR3 is TGTGCCAGCAGTCTGGGGGGGCGGTTGAGGAATGAGCAGTTCTTC. Translated, it gives CASSLGGRLRNEQFF.

This clonotype occurred many times. The V gene is TRBV9, the J gene TRBJ2-2; perhaps TRBD1 as D (5 bases). Trimming took off 4 bases at V and 0 bases at J, with 10 bases between the two ends. This CDR3 has 15 residues. Germline CDR1 SGDLS, CDR2 YYNGEE. CDR3 in amino acids: CASSPREANTGELFF. The CDR3 DNA follows: TGTGCCAGCAGCCCCAGGGAAGCGAACACCGGGGAGCTGTTTTTT.

This clonotype was seen at least ten times. CDR3 protein: CASSLGRGGSYNEQFF. Written as DNA, the CDR3 is TGTGCCAGCAGCTTAGGGCGGGGGGGCTCCTACAATGAGCAGTTCTTC. The chain is built from TRBV11-2 and TRBJ2-1; 9 positions agree with TRBD2. The CDR3 loop spans 16 amino acids. V shed 1 base and J 0 bases; nucleotides not matched to a gene: 1. The germline CDR1 and CDR2 sequences are SGHAT and FQNNGV.

This clonotype has ten or more counts. J is TRBJ2-7 and V is TRBV7-9; D perhaps matches TRBD1 (5 bases). This CDR3 has 13 amino acids. V was trimmed by 6 bases and J by 0 bases, leaving 9 bases between them. From germline, CDR1 is SEHNR and CDR2 FQNEAQ (reference sequence). DNA for the CDR3: TGTGCCAGCAGTACGGACAACTCCTACGAGCAGTACTTC. Protein product: CASSTDNSYEQYF.

This clonotype was seen at least ten times. This CDR3 is CASSLFFGESSYNSPLHF. The CDR3 bases are TGTGCCAGCAGTTTATTCTTTGGGGAGAGCTCCTATAATTCACCCCTCCACTTT. The V call is TRBV27, the J call TRBJ1-6; D gene unclear. This CDR3 has 18 amino acids. V dropped 1 base and J dropped 0 bases, with 13 bases sitting between them. Germline V lookup: CDR1 MNHEY, CDR2 SMNVEV (reference sequence).